The 22 T cell receptor beta chains listed next were all sequenced from one sample in a study of blood T cell repertoires in COVID-19. The repertoire was sequenced with immunoSEQ multiplex PCR; TCRdb's copy has only in-frame clones and lacks some. The sample includes about 300,000 clones, around nine tenths seen only once; the top ten take roughly 2.8%. The sequencing sample was made of PBMCs or T cells enriched from blood (not recorded which). The receptors were gathered from a woman between 50 and 59 years old who had been exposed to COVID-19.

This sequence joins TRBV6-5 and TRBJ1-2; D gene uncertain. Deletions cut 5 bases from V and 2 bases from J, with 9 bases between. The CDR3 length is 13 residues. In germline, CDR1 is MNHEY, CDR2 SVGAGI. The CDR3: CASSRAGNYGYTF. The CDR3 DNA follows: TGTGCCAGCAGTCGAGCGGGGAACTATGGCTACACCTTC.

J is TRBJ2-7 and V is TRBV27; possibly TRBD1 for D (7 bases). This CDR3 contains 14 residues. Germline V gives CDR1 MNHEY, CDR2 SMNVEV (reference sequence). V was trimmed by 5 bases and J by 5 bases, leaving 16 bases between them. This chain's CDR3 is CASSRRGRVDEQYF. CDR3 DNA: TGTGCCAGCAGTAGGAGGGGGCGCGTCGACGAGCAGTACTTC.

This clone was seen just once. The rearrangement links TRBV27 to TRBJ1-6; D is unresolved. Trimming took off 2 bases at V and 1 base at J, with 6 bases between the two ends. This CDR3 spans 15 amino acids. Germline CDR1 is MNHEY and CDR2 is SMNVEV (reference sequence). The CDR3: CASSLEWSYNSPLHF. For the CDR3, the DNA is TGTGCCAGCAGTTTAGAGTGGTCCTATAATTCACCCCTCCACTTT.

V usage is TRBV11-2 and J usage is TRBJ1-6, with a weak D call TRBD1 (6 bases). V lost 1 base and J lost 2, with 12 bases in between. The CDR3 sequence is 17 residues long. Germline V gene lookup returns CDR1 SGHAT and CDR2 FQNNGV. The CDR3 DNA is TGTGCCAGCAGCTTAGCGGGGGGCCTTGCCTATAATTCACCCCTCCACTTT. Amino acids: CASSLAGGLAYNSPLHF.

The chain joins TRBV24-1 to TRBJ2-1, with D possibly matching TRBD2 (5 bases). The CDR3 has 19 amino acids. Per the germline V gene, CDR1 is KGHDR and CDR2 is SFDVKD. V dropped 0 bases and J dropped 0 bases, with 17 bases sitting between them. CDR3 amino acids: CATSDLRESGSGSYNEQFF. DNA for the CDR3: TGTGCCACCAGTGATTTGCGGGAATCAGGCAGCGGCTCCTACAATGAGCAGTTCTTC.

This clone was observed a single time. The rearrangement uses TRBV5-5 and TRBJ1-6; 7 nucleotides match TRBD1. The CDR3 loop spans 14 amino acids. Per the germline V gene, CDR1 is SGHKS and CDR2 is YYEKEE (reference sequence). V gave up 2 bases and J gave up 7 bases; unmatched junction bases: 3. CDR3 in amino acids: CASSFDRANSPLHF. CDR3 bases: TGTGCCAGCAGCTTCGACAGGGCAAATTCACCCCTCCACTTT.

This sequence joins TRBV11-2 and TRBJ1-2, with 7 bases matching TRBD1. Germline CDR1 SGHAT, CDR2 FQNNGV. Trimming removed 8 bases from V and 2 bases from J; junction bases left unmatched: 8. The CDR3 totals 14 residues. CDR3 protein: CASAQGQGNYGYTF. CDR3 bases: TGTGCCAGCGCACAGGGGCAGGGGAACTATGGCTACACCTTC.

The rearrangement links TRBV2 to TRBJ2-2; perhaps TRBD1 as D (5 bases). Trimming took 3 bases from V and 3 from J, leaving 8 bases between them. The CDR3 is 14 amino acids. Germline lookup yields CDR1 SNHLY and CDR2 FYNNEI. As DNA, the CDR3 is TGTGCCAGCAGTGACTCAGGGTACACCGGGGAGCTGTTTTTT. Amino acid sequence: CASSDSGYTGELFF.

This clone was counted only a few times. The chain combines TRBV7-2 with TRBJ1-2, with no clear D. V was shortened by 2 bases and J by 4 bases, with 5 bases between the two germline ends. CDR3 length equals 12 residues. Germline V gene sequence: CDR1 SGHTA, CDR2 FQGNSA. The CDR3 reads CASSLSLYGYTF. Written as DNA, the CDR3 is TGTGCCAGCAGCTTATCCCTCTATGGCTACACCTTC.

The CDR3 is CASSHTGTGLGNTIYF. The DNA of the CDR3 is TGTGCCAGCAGCCATACCGGGACAGGGCTGGGAAACACCATATATTTT. V usage is TRBV3-1 (or the pseudogene TRBV3-2) and J usage is TRBJ1-3; TRBD1 matches at 9 bases. CDR1 is LGHDT and CDR2 is YNNKEL in the germline V gene (reference sequence). This CDR3 has 16 residues. Trimming at V came to 3 bases and at J to 4 bases, leaving 7 bases not matched to a gene.

V gene TRBV3-1 (or the pseudogene TRBV3-2) combines with J gene TRBJ2-5, with 12 positions matching TRBD2. The CDR3 covers 15 residues. Trimming removed 0 bases from V and 12 bases from J; junction bases left unmatched: 8. Per germline, CDR1 LGHDT and CDR2 YNNKEL (reference sequence). CDR3 in DNA: TGTGCCAGCAGCCAAGAGGGAACTAGCGGGGGGCAAGAGTACTTC. Translation gives CASSQEGTSGGQEYF.

The chain has TRBV29-1 and TRBJ1-3; D may be TRBD1 (5 bases). The ends were cut back, 7 bases at V and 1 base at J, with 11 bases in the middle. This CDR3 comprises 13 residues. CDR1 and CDR2 (germline): SQVTM, ANQGSEA. The CDR3 bases are TGCAGCGCCGATACAGGATCTGGAAACACCATATATTTT. This translates into CSADTGSGNTIYF.

This chain joins TRBV4-2 and TRBJ1-4; perhaps TRBD1 as D (6 bases). CDR1 and CDR2 (germline): LGHNA, YNFKEQ. This CDR3 is built from 15 residues. V was cut by 5 bases and J by 7 bases, with 17 bases left in between. The CDR3 here is CASSEVTGRAEKLFF. The CDR3 nucleotides read TGTGCCAGCAGCGAAGTTACAGGGAGGGCTGAAAAACTGTTTTTT.

The chain has TRBV5-4 and TRBJ1-3, with TRBD1 identical over 8 bases. The CDR3 runs 15 residues. V gave up 2 bases and J gave up 2 bases; unmatched junction bases: 3. Germline assignment: CDR1 SGHNT and CDR2 YYREEE (reference sequence). Written as DNA, the CDR3 is TGTGCCAGCAGCTTCAGGACAGGGACTGGAAACACCATATATTTT. Protein product: CASSFRTGTGNTIYF.

The J gene is TRBJ1-1, the V gene TRBV9, with 7 positions matching TRBD1. The ends lost 0 bases at V and 6 bases at J; junction bases unmatched: 5. The CDR3 spans 14 residues. CDR1 is SGDLS and CDR2 is YYNGEE in the germline V gene. CDR3 coding DNA: TGTGCCAGCAGCGTAGGACAGGGCTTGTCTGAAGCTTTCTTT. This gives the protein CASSVGQGLSEAFF.

The DNA for the CDR3 is TGTGCCAGCTCACCACCCATGGACAGGGGAGGCGGCTACACCTTC. Residues: CASSPPMDRGGGYTF. The rearrangement links TRBV18 to TRBJ1-2; 9 bases align to TRBD1. The CDR3 is made up of 15 amino acids. Germline assignment: CDR1 KGHSH and CDR2 LQKENI. Losses at the gene ends were 0 bases for V and 8 bases for J; bases not matched to a gene: 7.

V is TRBV19 and J is TRBJ2-7, with TRBD1 as a possible D gene (5 bases). This CDR3 comprises 15 residues. CDR1 and CDR2 (germline): LNHDA, SQIVND (reference sequence). Trimming took off 1 base at V and 2 bases at J, with 12 bases between the two ends. The chain's CDR3 is CASSIGTGSAYEQYF. The DNA for the CDR3 is TGTGCCAGTAGTATAGGTACAGGTAGTGCCTACGAGCAGTACTTC.

The V call is TRBV3-1 (or the pseudogene TRBV3-2), the J call TRBJ2-7; no firm D call. This CDR3 is 12 amino acids long. The germline V gene encodes CDR1 LGHDT and CDR2 YNNKEL (reference sequence). V was pared by 5 bases and J by 6 bases, with 11 bases between. This CDR3 reads CASSERWSEQYF. The DNA for the CDR3 is TGTGCCAGCAGCGAAAGGTGGAGCGAGCAGTACTTC.

A single count supports this clone. The chain combines TRBV7-9 with TRBJ2-3; possible D gene TRBD1, 5 bases. Germline V gene lookup returns CDR1 SEHNR and CDR2 FQNEAQ (reference sequence). Trimming left V 5 bases short and J 4 bases short, with 16 bases between. The CDR3 loop spans 15 amino acids. CDR3 sequence reads: CASSHPPQGSDTQYF. The DNA of the CDR3 is TGTGCCAGCAGCCATCCTCCCCAGGGTTCAGATACGCAGTATTTT.

The V gene is TRBV5-4, the J gene TRBJ1-2; 7 nucleotides line up with TRBD1. CDR1 SGHNT and CDR2 YYREEE come from the germline V gene (reference sequence). The trim removed 0 bases at V and 4 bases at J, leaving 6 bases unmatched. The CDR3 consists of 15 residues. The CDR3, as DNA: TGTGCCAGCAGCTTGGAGAAAGGGGGCTTCTATGGCTACACCTTC. Encoded protein: CASSLEKGGFYGYTF.

The chain carries TRBV5-1 and TRBJ2-5, with 7 bases aligning to TRBD1. This CDR3 contains 15 residues. Trimming at V came to 0 bases and at J to 1 base, leaving 3 bases not matched to a gene. In germline, CDR1 is SGHRS, CDR2 YFSETQ. The DNA of the CDR3 is TGCGCCAGCAGCTTGGTGGGACAGATCCAAGAGACCCAGTACTTC. Amino acids: CASSLVGQIQETQYF.

V is TRBV3-1 (or the pseudogene TRBV3-2) and J is TRBJ1-3; D may be TRBD1 (6 bases). This CDR3 spans 14 amino acids. CDR1 is LGHDT and CDR2 is YNNKEL in the germline V gene (reference sequence). The V and J ends lost 4 bases and 0 bases respectively, with 7 bases between them. CDR3: CASSLDSSGNTIYF. The DNA of the CDR3 is TGTGCCAGCAGCCTGGACAGCTCTGGAAACACCATATATTTT.